This T cell receptor beta chain was obtained from a study of cytomegalovirus exposure and HLA in healthy donors. PCR amplification relied on 60 Vbeta primers (plus 13 Jbeta primers). Generated by immunoSEQ multiplex PCR, the TCRdb table keeps only in-frame clones and is missing some. The repertoire holds some 150,000 clones, with 73% as singletons. The trim removed 0 bases at V and 5 bases at J, leaving 3 bases unmatched. CDR1 and CDR2 (germline): SGDLS, YYNGEE. The CDR3 covers 14 residues. The receptor was isolated from a human donor in good health. The chain couples TRBV9 to TRBJ2-5; TRBD2 aligns across 8 bases. The sample was PBMCs. The CDR3 DNA sequence: TGTGCCAGCAGCGTAGTAGGGACTAGGGAGACCCAGTACTTC. This translates into CASSVVGTRETQYF.